This TCR beta chain was sequenced for a study of OX40 agonist ivuxolimab in advanced cancers. For the study at large: An agonistic human IgG2 monoclonal antibody against OX40 (CD134) was given. Roughly two fifths of patients had received prior checkpoint inhibitor therapy.

The CDR3 totals 11 residues. The germline V gene encodes CDR1 DFQATT and CDR2 SNEGSKA (reference sequence). V gave up 7 bases and J gave up 2 bases, with 5 bases separating them. Data came from immunoSEQ multiplex PCR; TCRdb stores just in-frame clones and leaves some out. The sample lists 70,000 to 95,000 clones, about 90% occurring once. The rearrangement joins TRBV20-1 to TRBJ1-4; no definite D call. The receptor comes from an adult with an advanced solid tumor such as melanoma, head and neck, liver or kidney cancer. The sequencing used CD4+ or CD8+ T cells sorted from blood, collected in a trial of the OX40 agonist ivuxolimab. CDR3 protein: CSVATNEKLFF. DNA for the CDR3: TGCAGTGTTGCGACTAATGAAAAACTGTTTTTT.